This T cell receptor beta chain was captured by sequencing in a study of memory CD4+ T cells and cytomegalovirus serostatus. Study at large: This sample comes from healthy Belgian adults, under 10 CMV seropositive, 20 to 25 seronegative. Study results and limitations: CD4+ memory repertoires contained about 40% of the roughly 160 reported CMV TCRbeta sequences.

The CDR3 loop spans 15 amino acids. Losses at the gene ends were 6 bases for V and 6 bases for J; bases not matched to a gene: 6. CDR1 and CDR2 from the germline V gene are LGHNT and FRNRAP. Sequencing was performed with immunoSEQ multiplex PCR; in TCRdb, only in-frame clones are kept and a portion is missing. This sample has fewer than 35,000 clones, with 70% to 80% found just once. Of note for this clone: The target antigen is unknown.

The sort gate was single viable CD3+CD4+CD8-CD45RO+ cells for memory CD4+ T cells. This sequence was found in an adult in good health and CMV-seronegative. The genes are TRBV12-5 and TRBJ1-6; 9 nucleotides agree with TRBD1. Material for sequencing was memory CD4+ T cells from blood. The CDR3 sequence is CASGRGGQGNSPLHF. In DNA, the CDR3 is TGTGCTAGTGGAAGGGGGGGACAGGGTAATTCACCCCTCCACTTT.